This T cell receptor (beta chain) was sequenced in a study of CD8+CD57+ T cells in acquired aplastic anemia. At the level of the study: The DNA of sorted CD4+ and CD8+ cells averaged around 3 ug.

TCR beta VDJ combinations and CDR3 sequences were profiled from genomic DNA. TCRdb reprocessed the reads via MiXCR and lists one record per CDR3 protein. This sample yields roughly 250,000 distinct CDR3 sequences, of which 47% are seen a single time; less than 9% belongs to the top ten. Study results and limitations: No significant patient-versus-control difference appeared in CD8+ Simpson's diversity.

The CDR3 consists of 14 residues. Trimming shortened V by 3 bases and J by 3 bases, and 12 bases separated the two germline ends. CDR1 is SNHLY and CDR2 is FYNNEI in the germline V gene. Sequenced patients had shown CD8+CD57+ cell expansion by flow cytometry. With no exception, the patients had severe acquired aplastic anemia. Patients were therapy-naive when their blood was sampled. This clonotype occurred many times. Antigen: not known. The sequence was obtained from a human donor with aplastic anemia. Sequencing was carried out using sorted CD4+, CD8+, or CD8+CD57+ T cells (not recorded which) from PBMCs. The chain has TRBV2 and TRBJ2-7; possibly TRBD1 for D (6 bases). The DNA for the CDR3 is TGTGCCAGCAGTGAGGGCAGGGGTATCTACGAGCAGTACTTC. Translation gives CASSEGRGIYEQYF.